These T cell receptor beta chains were read from a single sample in a study of control samples from healthy donors and cancer patients. Clones were sequenced by immunoSEQ multiplex PCR, and TCRdb holds only the in-frame ones, with some missing. The table shows 350,000 to 450,000 clones, with approximately 92% occurring only once. The specimen was PBMCs. These TCRs come from a man aged 40-55 years with head and neck cancer. The CDR3 runs from the conserved cysteine through the conserved F or W. The D gene is left open where the match is weak. Size is stated for part of the rows, as once, few or many counts, or as a class when the clone is expanded.

j_call clone_size v_call d_call cdr3_nt cdr3_aa
TRBJ2-1 - TRBV5-5 TRBD2 TGTGCCCGCAGCTTGGGCGGGGGGGTTAACAATGAGCAGTTCTTC CARSLGGGVNNEQFF
TRBJ2-7 - TRBV7-3 TRBD1 TGTGCCAGCAGCTCAACTACAGGGGGCGGCGAGCAGTACTTC CASSSTTGGGEQYF
TRBJ2-2 - TRBV28 - TGTGCCACCCTCGTCCAGCCGACCGAAACCGGGGAGCTGTTTTTT CATLVQPTETGELFF
TRBJ2-2 - TRBV11-2 TRBD2 TGTGCCAGCAGCTTAGCTGGGACTAGAGGTACCGGGGAGCTGTTTTTT CASSLAGTRGTGELFF
TRBJ2-7 - TRBV5-6 - TGTGCCAGCAGCCGGCGACAGGTCAGCTCCTACGAGCAGTACTTC CASSRRQVSSYEQYF
TRBJ2-3 - TRBV6-5 - TGTGCCAGCAGCTCGCTACCTCCGAGCACAGATACGCAGTATTTT CASSSLPPSTDTQYF
TRBJ2-6 - TRBV6-5 - TGTGCCAGCGGAGTATCCGGGGCCAACGTCCTGACTTTC CASGVSGANVLTF
TRBJ2-5 - TRBV27 - TGTGCCAGCAGTTTTGGAGGGGGGAGGCAAGAGACCCAGTACTTC CASSFGGGRQETQYF
TRBJ2-3 - TRBV27 TRBD2 TGTCCCAGCAGTTTACGGGGGCAGCGGGGGGGAACAGATACGCAGTATTTT CPSSLRGQRGGTDTQYF
TRBJ1-2 - TRBV5-1 TRBD1 TGCGCCAGCAGCTCCGACAGGGTCTATGGCTACACCTTC CASSSDRVYGYTF
TRBJ2-7 - TRBV30 - TGTGCCTGGCTCAACCACGGCTCCTACGAGCAGTACTTC CAWLNHGSYEQYF
TRBJ2-1 - TRBV5-4 - TGTGCCAGCAGCCCCGCCCCGGGCTACAATGACAATGAGCAGTTCTTC CASSPAPGYNDNEQFF
TRBJ1-5 - TRBV18 - TGTGCCAGCTCACCAAGCGACAGAAGCAATCAGCCCCAGCATTTT CASSPSDRSNQPQHF
TRBJ2-7 - TRBV7-9 - TGTGCCAGCAGCTTAACGAGGCAGGGGAGCTCCTACGAGCAGTACTTC CASSLTRQGSSYEQYF
TRBJ1-1 - TRBV28 - TGTGCCAGCAGTCCCACCGCACTTCAGGTGAACACTGAAGCTTTCTTT CASSPTALQVNTEAFF
TRBJ1-5 - TRBV6-5 - TGTGCCAGCAGTACGGGACCTGGTCAGCCCCAGCATTTT CASSTGPGQPQHF
TRBJ2-7 - TRBV6-5 TRBD1 TGTGCCAGCAGTCGACAGGGGTTTAGGAACGAGCAGTACTTC CASSRQGFRNEQYF
TRBJ2-2 - TRBV2 TRBD2 TGTGCCAGCAGTCCTAAACTGGGGGGGACCGGGGAGCTGTTTTTT CASSPKLGGTGELFF
TRBJ1-4 once TRBV30 - TGTGCCTGGAGGGAAGGGACAACTAATGAAAAACTGTTTTTT CAWREGTTNEKLFF
TRBJ2-4 - TRBV12-3/TRBV12-4 - TGTGCCAGCAGTTTAGTAGGAAACATTCAGTACTTC CASSLVGNIQYF
TRBJ2-2 - TRBV5-1 - TGCGCCAGCAGCTCACCGCGGGGCCCTACAACCGACACCGGGGAGCTGTTTTTT CASSSPRGPTTDTGELFF
TRBJ1-3 - TRBV4-2 - TGTGCCAGCAGCCAAGCAGGGTCCGGAAACACCATATATTTT CASSQAGSGNTIYF
TRBJ1-1 - TRBV27 TRBD1 TGTGCCAGCAGTTTAAACAGGGGATACACTGAAGCTTTCTTT CASSLNRGYTEAFF
TRBJ1-3 - TRBV3-1/TRBV3-2 - TGTGCCAGCAGCCCCACCGGGACGGCGCCTGGAAACACCATATATTTT CASSPTGTAPGNTIYF
TRBJ1-6 - TRBV28 - TGTGCCAGCAGTTTTTTCTATAATTCACCCCTCCACTTT CASSFFYNSPLHF
TRBJ1-2 many TRBV28 - TGTGCCAGCAGATCCATGACCCGGGACGGCTACACCTTC CASRSMTRDGYTF
TRBJ2-7 - TRBV5-1 - TGCGCCAGCAGCGTCTACAGGGTGGCCTACGAGCAGTACTTC CASSVYRVAYEQYF
TRBJ1-6 - TRBV5-6 - TGTGCCAGCAGCCGGGACACCGGGCGAGGGTCACCCCTCCACTTT CASSRDTGRGSPLHF
TRBJ2-7 - TRBV14 TRBD2 TGTGCCAGCAGCAATAGCGGGAGTCTCTCCTACGAGCAGTACTTC CASSNSGSLSYEQYF
TRBJ2-1 few TRBV19 - TGTGCCAGTAGCTTAGGATCGGGGGCGGGCAATGAGCAGTTCTTC CASSLGSGAGNEQFF
TRBJ2-3 - TRBV19 - TGTGCCAGTAGTCGGCCAGGGGACCTCAGCACAGATACGCAGTATTTT CASSRPGDLSTDTQYF
TRBJ2-4 - TRBV18 TRBD2 TGTGCCAGCTCCCAAGAATTAGCGGGAGCTAAAGGCAAAAACATTCAGTACTTC CASSQELAGAKGKNIQYF
TRBJ2-5 - TRBV4-2 TRBD1 TGTGCCAGCTCGGGACAGGAGGATGTAGAGACCCAGTACTTC CASSGQEDVETQYF
TRBJ2-5 - TRBV18 TRBD2 TGTGCCAGCTCAACTGGGACTAGCGGGTACCAAGAGACCCAGTACTTC CASSTGTSGYQETQYF
TRBJ1-4 - TRBV6-5 - TGTGCCAGCAGTTACTCCCGGCAGGGGAGTTCTGAAAAACTGTTTTTT CASSYSRQGSSEKLFF
TRBJ1-1 - TRBV6-5 - TGTGCCAGCAGTTACACGGACGGCTACACTGAAGCTTTCTTT CASSYTDGYTEAFF
TRBJ2-7 - TRBV10-2 TRBD2 TGCGCCAGCAGAATCCCGGGACTAGCGGGAGGAGTCTACGAGCAGTACTTC CASRIPGLAGGVYEQYF
TRBJ2-2 - TRBV27 - TGTGCCAGCAGTTTATCGGGGACAAGGAGTGCCGGGGAGCTGTTTTTT CASSLSGTRSAGELFF
TRBJ2-7 - TRBV6-5 - TGTGCCAGCAGACGACAGTACGTCGACGAGCAGTACTTC CASRRQYVDEQYF
TRBJ1-6 - TRBV6-5 - TGTGCCAGCAGTTGGGGCCAGCCCAATTCACCCCTCCACTTT CASSWGQPNSPLHF
TRBJ2-7 few TRBV4-1 - TGCGCCAGCAGCTACCAACAGGGACCCCCCTACGAGCAGTACTTC CASSYQQGPPYEQYF
TRBJ2-2 - TRBV11-2 - TGTGCCAGCAGCTTAGAGGGGGACGGAAACACCGGGGAGCTGTTTTTT CASSLEGDGNTGELFF